Presented here are 8 T cell receptor beta chains from one specimen sequenced in a study of patients and donors after allogeneic stem cell transplantation. TCRdb passed the RT-PCR reads through MiXCR, listing each CDR3 protein once. The table includes roughly 41,000 distinct CDR3 sequences, about 31% detected once. Sequencing was performed on blood, either unsorted or a sorted T cell fraction (not recorded which). The source of these receptors is a human donor who was either an allogeneic HSCT recipient or a stem cell or donor lymphocyte infusion donor (not recorded which). It is not recorded whose cells these are; they may come from a transplant donor.

The chain links TRBV12-3 or TRBV12-4 to TRBJ1-1, with D possibly matching TRBD1 (5 bases). Between the trimmed V and J ends, which lost 6 bases and 3 bases, there was a span of 8 bases. The CDR3 extends over 12 amino acids. CDR3 bases: TGTGCCAGCAGCCGACAGCACACTGAAGCTTTCTTT. Its protein product is CASSRQHTEAFF.

The V call is TRBV6-6, the J call TRBJ1-5; D remains unclear. This CDR3 comprises 14 residues. The ends were cut back, 0 bases at V and 7 bases at J, with 10 bases in the middle. CDR1 and CDR2 (germline): MNHNY, SVGAGI (reference sequence). The CDR3 sequence: CASSYSYVGQPQHF. CDR3 nucleotides: TGTGCCAGCAGTTACTCGTACGTGGGGCAGCCCCAGCATTTT.

A few counts support this clonotype. The V and J genes are TRBV12-3 or TRBV12-4 and TRBJ1-5, with D hard to call. The length of the CDR3 is 15 residues. V was shortened by 5 bases and J by 0 bases, with 11 bases between the two germline ends. The CDR3 protein is CASSNRDFSNQPQHF. The CDR3 DNA follows: TGTGCCAGCAGTAACCGGGATTTTAGCAATCAGCCCCAGCATTTT.

This clonotype was seen more than once but under ten times. The chain's CDR3 is CASSTPDSYNSPLHF. The CDR3 nucleotides are TGTGCCAGCAGCACCCCCGACAGCTATAATTCACCCCTCCACTTT. The chain recombines TRBV28 with TRBJ1-6, with D possibly TRBD1 on 5 matching bases. The CDR3 extends over 15 amino acids. The germline V gene has CDR1 MDHEN and CDR2 SYDVKM. The V end lost 6 bases, the J end lost 3 bases, and 12 bases lay between the germline ends.

The rearrangement links TRBV4-3 to TRBJ2-5; D is unclear. The V and J ends lost 1 base and 5 bases respectively, with 11 bases between them. From germline, CDR1 is LGHNA and CDR2 YSLEER. The CDR3 runs to 14 residues. The CDR3 coding sequence is TGCGCCAGCAGCCAAGTGACCCAAGGGGAGACCCAGTACTTC. It specifies CASSQVTQGETQYF.

Here the CDR3 DNA reads TGCGCCAGCAGCCGGACAGAGAACACTGAAGCTTTCTTT. It yields the protein CASSRTENTEAFF. This chain uses TRBV4-1 with TRBJ1-1; TRBD1 is a possible D gene (6 bases). Per the germline V gene, CDR1 is MGHRA and CDR2 is YSYEKL. CDR3 size: 13 residues. Trimming pared 4 bases from V and 1 base from J, leaving 7 bases between.

This rearrangement joins TRBV18 to TRBJ2-1; TRBD2 aligns across 9 bases. The germline CDR1 and CDR2 sequences are KGHSH and LQKENI. The CDR3 consists of 16 residues. V trimming: 3 bases; J trimming: 3 bases; junction bases outside the gene matches: 6. In DNA, the CDR3 is TGTGCCAGCTCACCCCTTAGCGGGAGCCGCTACAATGAGCAGTTCTTC. This sequence encodes CASSPLSGSRYNEQFF.

This clonotype was seen only a few times. This chain joins TRBV24-1 and TRBJ2-7; D is possibly TRBD1 (6 bases). Trimming left V 7 bases short and J 3 bases short, with 15 bases between. Germline V lookup: CDR1 KGHDR, CDR2 SFDVKD. The CDR3 length is 14 residues. CDR3 in amino acids: CATRTHRVNYEQYF. CDR3 nucleotides: TGTGCCACCAGGACCCACAGGGTGAACTACGAGCAGTACTTC.